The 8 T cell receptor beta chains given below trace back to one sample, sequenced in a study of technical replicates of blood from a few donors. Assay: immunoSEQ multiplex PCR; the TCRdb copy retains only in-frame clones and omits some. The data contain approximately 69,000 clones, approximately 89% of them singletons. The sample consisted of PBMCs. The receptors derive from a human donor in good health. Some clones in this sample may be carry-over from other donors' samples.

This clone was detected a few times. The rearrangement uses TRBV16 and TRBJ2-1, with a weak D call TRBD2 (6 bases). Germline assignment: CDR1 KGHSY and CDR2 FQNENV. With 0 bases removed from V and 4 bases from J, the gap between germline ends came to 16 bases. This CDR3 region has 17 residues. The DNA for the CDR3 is TGTGCCAGCAGCCAATCATTAGCGGATGCGGAATACAATGAGCAGTTCTTC. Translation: CASSQSLADAEYNEQFF.

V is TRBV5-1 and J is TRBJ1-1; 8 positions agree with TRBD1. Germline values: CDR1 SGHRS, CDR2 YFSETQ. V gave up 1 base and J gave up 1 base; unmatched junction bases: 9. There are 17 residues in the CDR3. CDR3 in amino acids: CASSLFRLGQGNTEAFF. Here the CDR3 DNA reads TGCGCCAGCAGCTTGTTCCGCCTCGGACAGGGGAACACTGAAGCTTTCTTT.

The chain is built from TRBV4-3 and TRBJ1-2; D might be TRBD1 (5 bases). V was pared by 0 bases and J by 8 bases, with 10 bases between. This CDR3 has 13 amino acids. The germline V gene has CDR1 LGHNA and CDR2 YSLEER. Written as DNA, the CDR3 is TGCGCCAGCAGCCAAGAAGGATACAGGGGCTACACCTTC. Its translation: CASSQEGYRGYTF.

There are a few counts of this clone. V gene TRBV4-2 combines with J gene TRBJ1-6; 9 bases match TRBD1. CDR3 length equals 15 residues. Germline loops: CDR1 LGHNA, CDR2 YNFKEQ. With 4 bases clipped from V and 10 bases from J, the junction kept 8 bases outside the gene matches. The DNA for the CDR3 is TGTGCCAGCAGCCTGGACAGGGGAGGTGGATCACCCCTCCACTTT. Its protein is CASSLDRGGGSPLHF.

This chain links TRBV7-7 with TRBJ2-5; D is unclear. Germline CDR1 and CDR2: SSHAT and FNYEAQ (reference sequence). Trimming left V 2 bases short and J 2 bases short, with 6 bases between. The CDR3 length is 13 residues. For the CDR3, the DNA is TGTGCCAGCAGCTTAAATCTTCAAGAGACCCAGTACTTC. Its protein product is CASSLNLQETQYF.

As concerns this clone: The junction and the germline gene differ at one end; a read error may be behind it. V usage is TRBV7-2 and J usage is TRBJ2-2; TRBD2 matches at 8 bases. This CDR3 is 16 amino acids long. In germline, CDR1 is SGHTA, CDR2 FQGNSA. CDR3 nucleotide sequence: TGTGCCAGCAGCTTAGTAGCGGGACCGAATACCGGGGAGCTGTTTTTT. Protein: CASSLVAGPNTGELFF.

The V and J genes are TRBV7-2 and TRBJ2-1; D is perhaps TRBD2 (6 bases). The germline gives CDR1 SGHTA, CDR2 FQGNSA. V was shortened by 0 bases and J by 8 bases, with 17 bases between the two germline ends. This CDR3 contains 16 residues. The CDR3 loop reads CASSLAPLGTGDEQFF. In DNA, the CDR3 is TGTGCCAGCAGCTTAGCTCCCTTAGGGACGGGGGATGAGCAGTTCTTC. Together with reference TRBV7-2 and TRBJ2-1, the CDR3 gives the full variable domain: GAGVSQSPSNKVTEKGKDVELRCDPISGHTALYWYRQSLGQGLEFLIYFQGNSAPDKSGLPSDRFSAERTGGSVSTLTIQRTQQEDSAVYLCASSLAPLGTGDEQFFGPGTRLTVL.

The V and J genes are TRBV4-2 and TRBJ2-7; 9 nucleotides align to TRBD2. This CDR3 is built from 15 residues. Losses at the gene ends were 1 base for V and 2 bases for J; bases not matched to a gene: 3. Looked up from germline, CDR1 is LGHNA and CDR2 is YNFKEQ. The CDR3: CASSQGLAGPYEQYF. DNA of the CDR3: TGTGCCAGCAGCCAAGGGCTAGCGGGGCCCTACGAGCAGTACTTC.